A single sample gave rise to the 14 T cell receptor beta chains below, sequenced in a study of blood T cell repertoires in COVID-19. Sequenced by immunoSEQ multiplex PCR; TCRdb stores in-frame clones only, minus some. The repertoire holds about 290,000 clones, with roughly 90% as singletons. The sequenced material came from peripheral blood. Receptor source: a woman aged 25 to 39 with COVID-19, enrolled during active disease.

This chain links TRBV27 with TRBJ1-1; D not certain. Between the trimmed V and J ends, which lost 10 bases and 0 bases, there was a span of 12 bases. Looked up from germline, CDR1 is MNHEY and CDR2 is SMNVEV (reference sequence). This CDR3 is 13 amino acids long. CDR3 region: CAIKSLMNTEAFF. The CDR3 DNA is TGTGCCATTAAAAGCTTAATGAACACTGAAGCTTTCTTT.

This clone was seen a single time. The chain employs TRBV2 and TRBJ1-2; D perhaps matches TRBD1 (5 bases). Trimming pared 7 bases from V and 7 bases from J, leaving 13 bases between. CDR1 is SNHLY, CDR2 FYNNEI, per germline. The CDR3 consists of 12 residues. CDR3 DNA: TGTGCCAGCATCACCTCGGGGGGTGGCTACACCTTC. Encoded protein: CASITSGGGYTF.

The chain couples TRBV28 to TRBJ1-6; D might be TRBD1 (5 bases). Germline CDR1 MDHEN, CDR2 SYDVKM. The CDR3 spans 13 residues. V gave up 6 bases and J gave up 9 bases, with 12 bases separating them. The CDR3 spells CASRLQGVSPLHF. CDR3 DNA: TGTGCCAGCAGGCTTCAGGGTGTTTCACCCCTCCACTTT.

The rearrangement links TRBV7-9 to TRBJ2-7; 8 bases align to TRBD2. V lost 1 base and J lost 2; bases outside the gene matches: 1. CDR1 is SEHNR, CDR2 FQNEAQ, per germline (reference sequence). This CDR3 has 14 amino acids. CDR3 coding DNA: TGTGCCAGCAGCTTAGGTAGCGGGGCCTACGAGCAGTACTTC. This encodes CASSLGSGAYEQYF.

The chain links TRBV6-5 to TRBJ2-7, with a tentative D call TRBD2 (5 bases). The germline gives CDR1 MNHEY, CDR2 SVGAGI. The ends were cut back, 5 bases at V and 2 bases at J, with 13 bases in the middle. The CDR3 extends over 14 amino acids. This CDR3 reads CASSPPGSPYEQYF. The CDR3 DNA reads as TGTGCCAGCAGTCCCCCGGGATCCCCCTACGAGCAGTACTTC.

DNA of the CDR3: TGTGCCGCAACGGGGGGCCGCCTGGAGCTGTTTTTT. Translating gives CAATGGRLELFF. V usage is TRBV30 and J usage is TRBJ2-2; TRBD2 might be the D (7 bases). V lost 8 bases and J lost 10, with 17 bases in between. This CDR3 region has 12 residues. Germline values: CDR1 GTSNPN, CDR2 SVGIG (reference sequence). Full variable domain (remainder filled in from reference TRBV30 and TRBJ2-2): SQTIHQWPATLVQPVGSPLSLECTVEGTSNPNLYWYRQAAGRGLQLLFYSVGIGQISSEVPQNLSASRPQDRQFILSSKKLLLSDSGFYLCAATGGRLELFFGEGSRLTVL.

Notes on this clone: This specimen includes other DNA sequences encoding the same CDR3. The CDR3 bases are TGTGCCAGCAGTTTGCAGGGGAATCAGCCCCAGCATTTT. Translated, it gives CASSLQGNQPQHF. This chain connects TRBV27 to TRBJ1-5; D might be TRBD1 (6 bases). Trimming cost V 3 bases and J 4 bases, with 7 bases left between them. CDR1 is MNHEY, CDR2 SMNVEV, per germline (reference sequence). CDR3 length equals 13 residues.

The CDR3 bases are TGTGCCAGCAGCGTCAGGGGCCGCACAGATACGCAGTATTTT. It yields the protein CASSVRGRTDTQYF. V gene TRBV7-9 combines with J gene TRBJ2-3; D is possibly TRBD1 (6 bases). CDR3 length equals 14 residues. Per germline, CDR1 SEHNR and CDR2 FQNEAQ (reference sequence). V was clipped by 5 bases and J by 1 base, with 10 bases between them.

V and J are TRBV6-2 or TRBV6-3 and TRBJ2-3; D might be TRBD1 (7 bases). Germline assignment: CDR1 MNHEY and CDR2 SVGEGT. CDR3 length: 15 residues. V lost 5 bases and J lost 1, with 13 bases in between. This CDR3 is CASSHRGGGTDTQYF. CDR3 nucleotides: TGTGCCAGCAGTCACAGGGGCGGGGGCACAGATACGCAGTATTTT.

This chain uses TRBV5-1 with TRBJ1-1, with D unresolved. Germline CDR1 reads SGHRS; CDR2 reads YFSETQ. Trimming removed 0 bases from V and 4 bases from J, with 7 bases in between. The CDR3 spans 13 residues. CDR3 bases: TGCGCCAGCAGCTTGGAATTAGCCACTGAAGCTTTCTTT. Amino acid sequence: CASSLELATEAFF.

For this clone: Other DNA sequences in the same sample also yield this CDR3. The CDR3 sequence: CASSSSGNTEAFF. The CDR3 region has the DNA TGCGCCAGCAGCTCCTCAGGGAACACTGAAGCTTTCTTT. V gene TRBV5-1 combines with J gene TRBJ1-1; D not certain. Trimming took off 3 bases at V and 1 base at J, with 7 bases between the two ends. The CDR3 has 13 amino acids. Germline V gene lookup returns CDR1 SGHRS and CDR2 YFSETQ.

The rearrangement links TRBV27 to TRBJ2-2; D ambiguous. The V gene's germline CDR1 is MNHEY and CDR2 SMNVEV (reference sequence). The CDR3 loop spans 14 amino acids. Trimming stripped 5 bases from V and 3 bases from J, with 10 bases between. CDR3 residues: CASSSGLHTGELFF. In DNA form, the CDR3 reads TGTGCCAGCAGTAGTGGGCTACACACCGGGGAGCTGTTTTTT.

This chain uses TRBV21-1 with TRBJ2-3; the table's D gene call, TRBD1, was not cross checked with the DNA. TRBV21-1 is assigned pseudogene status. The CDR3 contains 14 residues. The chain's CDR3 is CASSKGQGTDTQYF. CDR3 nucleotides: TGTGCCAGCAGCAAGGGACAGGGGACAGATACGCAGTATTTT.

The rearrangement links TRBV7-7 to TRBJ2-2; maybe TRBD1 (6 bases). V lost 3 bases, J lost 3 bases, and 8 bases lay in between. CDR3 size: 14 residues. Germline V gene data show CDR1 as SSHAT and CDR2 as FNYEAQ (reference sequence). The CDR3 reads CASSLDSYTGELFF. CDR3 bases: TGTGCCAGCAGCTTGGACAGCTACACCGGGGAGCTGTTTTTT.